The entry that follows covers one TCR beta chain sequence. Its target is unknown. The entry originates in a study of T cell repertoires in cytomegalovirus infection. About the study: Signatures in public TCR beta sequences pointed to both CMV infection and matching HLA type. Study-level points and caveats: Cumulative public TCR beta family frequency identified CMV carriers with the relevant HLA.

TCRdb re-derived calls from the reads in MiXCR, one entry per CDR3 protein. The sample has some 440,000 distinct CDR3 sequences, about a third seen once. The germline gives CDR1 MNHEY, CDR2 SVGAGI. The CDR3 contains 13 residues. V shed 8 bases and J shed 5 bases, with 10 bases lying between them. This chain uses TRBV6-5 with TRBJ1-6; D is ambiguous. Material: PBMCs. This clonotype was sampled from a human donor in good health (CMV status not recorded). Some clones in this sample may be carry-over from other donors' samples. The CDR3 DNA follows: TGTGCCAGCGCCACGGACCATAATTCACCCCTCCACTTT. Translating gives CASATDHNSPLHF.